The sequence of this TCR beta chain was determined in a study of shared clonotypes between healthy human individuals. On the study more broadly: The study used three CD4 naive, three CD4 memory, two CD8 naive and one CD8 memory plate per donor. Findings and limits, study-wide: A small donor pool kept down the genetic and exposure-history diversity that was represented.

Germline V gene data show CDR1 as MNHNY and CDR2 as SVGAGI (reference sequence). The CDR3 totals 13 residues. Trimming stripped 5 bases from V and 7 bases from J, with 11 bases between. For this clone: No antigen is known for it.

In the authors' workflow: Junction-only sequences without quality scores were provided by ImmunoSEQ, so filtering was different. TCRdb's copy holds only in-frame clones and misses some; the assay was immunoSEQ multiplex PCR. V and J calls and clone size follow that table, whereas D and trimming were derived from the DNA. The sample contains more than 1,200,000 clones, around 98.5% of which appear only once. Everyone who donated was a Caucasian adult who lived in Nashville, Tennessee. The sample was naive CD4+ T cells sorted from blood. The subset denotes: CD45RA+ positively selected. The receptor comes from a man aged 25 to 40 in good health. This sequence joins TRBV6-6 and TRBJ1-4; no reliable D call. In DNA form, the CDR3 reads TGTGCCAGCAGTAGCCAGCGTGGTGAAAAACTGTTTTTT. It yields the protein CASSSQRGEKLFF.